One T cell receptor (beta chain) is described in this entry. Here immunoSEQ multiplex PCR was the method, and the copy in TCRdb shows in-frame clones only, minus some. This sample yields approximately 79,000 clones, of which about 89% are seen a single time; just under 0.6% belongs to the top ten. This sample is part of a study of blood T cell repertoires in COVID-19. The wider study: From T cells, B-cell-depleted T cells, or PBMCs came the material, which was cDNA or gDNA.

The CDR3 contains 16 residues. Sequencing used peripheral blood. This TCR came from a man in his sixties with acute or convalescent COVID-19. The chain combines TRBV21-1 with TRBJ2-7; the D segment call TRBD2 is taken from the table without a DNA check. TRBV21-1 is designated a pseudogene. In DNA, the CDR3 is TGTGCCAGCAGCAAAGGAGGTCGAGCGGACCCCTACGAGCAGTACTTC. It translates to CASSKGGRADPYEQYF.